The next 30 T cell receptor beta chains were all read from a single sample in a study of tumor and adjacent non-tumor tissue in lung cancer. The template was RNA from unsorted bulk tissue. More than 3 cm separated this lung sample from the edge of the tumor. A modified ARM-PCR protocol with three rounds of nested PCR amplified TCRbeta. In TCRdb, the multiplex PCR reads were re-called with MiXCR into one record per CDR3 protein. The sample includes 60,000 to 80,000 distinct CDR3 sequences, about two thirds of them seen just once. Sequencing was performed on distant non-tumor lung tissue. The receptors come from a woman aged 45-59 years with non-small cell lung cancer.

This clonotype was seen at least ten times. The genes are TRBV20-1 and TRBJ2-1; 9 nucleotides match TRBD2. V shed 2 bases and J 8 bases; nucleotides not matched to a gene: 7. Germline V CDR1 and CDR2: DFQATT, SNEGSKA (reference sequence). CDR3 size: 14 residues. The CDR3 is CSARTLAGLDEQFF. CDR3 in DNA: TGCAGTGCTAGAACGCTAGCGGGGCTGGATGAGCAGTTCTTC.

Concerning this clonotype itself: This sequence may be a read error, since a much larger clone differs from it by one base. The CDR3 ends on some other residue instead of the conserved phenylalanine or tryptophan, so this is likely a read error. The chain uses TRBV20-1 and TRBJ2-7; possibly TRBD1 for D (6 bases). Germline CDR1 reads DFQATT; CDR2 reads SNEGSKA (reference sequence). Trimming removed 3 bases from V and 6 bases from J, with 21 bases in between. The CDR3 consists of 15 residues. The CDR3 spells CSARPLAQGLSEQYL. The CDR3 nucleotides read TGCAGTGCTAGGCCCCTTGCCCAGGGGCTCTCCGAGCAGTACTTA.

The chain is built from TRBV28 and TRBJ2-1; 12 nucleotides line up with TRBD2. The CDR3 sequence is 18 residues long. After removal of 4 bases from V and 0 bases from J, the junction contained 7 bases not matched to a gene. Germline V CDR1 and CDR2: MDHEN, SYDVKM. In nucleotides, the CDR3 is TGTGCCAGCAGTTCTCCTTCTAGCGGGAGGGCCTCCTACAATGAGCAGTTCTTC. Translating it yields CASSSPSSGRASYNEQFF.

The chain combines TRBV12-3 or TRBV12-4 with TRBJ2-5; a weak D match, TRBD2 (5 bases). CDR3 size: 14 residues. The CDR3 nucleotides are TGTGCTACTACCCGTGCAGCGGCTCAAGAGACCCAGTACTTC. Protein: CATTRAAAQETQYF.

This chain uses TRBV20-1 with TRBJ2-3; D is possibly TRBD2 (5 bases). CDR1 is DFQATT, CDR2 SNEGSKA, per germline (reference sequence). This CDR3 comprises 13 residues. The V end lost 8 bases, the J end lost 10 bases, and 22 bases lay between the germline ends. In nucleotides, the CDR3 is TGCAGTCCTATAGATGGGAGCGTCGGGGCGCAGTATTTT. This gives the protein CSPIDGSVGAQYF.

Turning to this clonotype: One end of the junction does not line up with germline, which may come from a read error. The rearrangement links TRBV4-2 to TRBJ2-1, with 7 bases that match TRBD2. In germline, CDR1 is LGHNA, CDR2 YNFKEQ. The CDR3 is 16 amino acids. The CDR3 region is CASSQDGGGGGTEEFF. CDR3 bases: TGTGCCAGCAGCCAAGATGGGGGTGGGGGGGGGACTGAGGAGTTCTTC.

Of note for this clonotype: Since no conserved phenylalanine or tryptophan closes the CDR3, a read error is the likely cause. The rearrangement links TRBV11-2 to TRBJ2-5; D possibly corresponds to TRBD1 (6 bases). CDR3 length: 13 amino acids. Germline loops: CDR1 SGHAT, CDR2 FQNNGV. Here the CDR3 DNA reads TGCGCCAACAGGGTCGGGGTTAAAGAGACCCAGTACTAC. This gives the protein CANRVGVKETQYY.

As concerns this clonotype: Its ends do not fully match the called genes, so a read error is possible. The gene calls are TRBV11-2 and TRBJ2-2, with unresolved D. Per germline, CDR1 SGHAT and CDR2 FQNNGV. CDR3 size: 17 residues. The CDR3 spells CVSSFRDSRISTGELFF. The CDR3, as DNA: TGTGTCAGCAGCTTTAGGGATAGCAGAATTTCCACCGGGGAGCTGTTTTTT. Complete variable domain (other parts from reference TRBV11-2 and TRBJ2-2): EAGVAQSPRYKIIEKRQSVAFWCNPISGHATLYWYQQILGQGPKLLIQFQNNGVVDDSQLPKDRFSAERLKGVDSTLKIQPAKLEDSAVYLCVSSFRDSRISTGELFFGEGSRLTVL.

Comments on this clonotype: At one boundary the junction diverges from the germline segment, which might be a read error. V gene TRBV10-3 combines with J gene TRBJ2-2, with D perhaps matching TRBD2 (5 bases). The germline CDR1 and CDR2 sequences are ENHRY and SYGVKD. The CDR3 has 14 amino acids. The CDR3 DNA sequence: TGTGCCATCAGTGTGTCGATGGTAGACGGGGAGCTGGTTTTT. It codes for CAISVSMVDGELVF.

Comment on this clonotype: The junction shows a germline mismatch at one end, possibly a read error. The chain combines TRBV12-3 or TRBV12-4 with TRBJ2-1; no reliable D call. The CDR3 is 20 residues long. In nucleotides, the CDR3 is TGTGCCAGCCTCCCGGCAGTTGGTTCCTCGGCTAGAAGCTTCTACAACGAGCAGTTCTTC. As protein: CASLPAVGSSARSFYNEQFF.

A word on this clonotype: A much bigger clone sits one base away, suggesting this may be a read error. V gene TRBV20-1 combines with J gene TRBJ1-1; 8 bases map to TRBD1. The CDR3 has 15 amino acids. Germline V gene data show CDR1 as DFQATT and CDR2 as SNEGSKA (reference sequence). Losses at the gene ends were 4 bases for V and 6 bases for J; bases not matched to a gene: 13. The CDR3, as DNA: TGCAGTGCTAAAACAGGGGGTGGGGGGACTTCTGAAGCTTTCTTT. The encoded protein is CSAKTGGGGTSEAFF.

This clonotype has a count of ten or more. The gene calls are TRBV20-1 and TRBJ1-1; D unresolved. The V gene's germline CDR1 is DFQATT and CDR2 SNEGSKA (reference sequence). This CDR3 has 12 amino acids. Trimming shortened V by 5 bases and J by 4 bases, and 11 bases separated the two germline ends. This CDR3 reads CSARMGFTEAFF. For the CDR3, the DNA is TGCAGTGCTCGCATGGGGTTCACTGAAGCTTTCTTT.

With respect to this clonotype: This could be a read error, since a much larger clone is one nucleotide away. The CDR3 here is CSASPPRLSFVGYTF. Here the CDR3 DNA reads TGCAGTGCTAGTCCCCCCCGGCTATCCTTTGTCGGCTACACCTTC. The rearrangement joins TRBV20-1 to TRBJ1-2; D not certain. Between the trimmed V and J ends, which lost 3 bases and 8 bases, there was a span of 22 bases. From germline, CDR1 is DFQATT and CDR2 SNEGSKA (reference sequence). The CDR3 loop spans 15 amino acids.

Regarding this clonotype: The final CDR3 position lacks the conserved phenylalanine or tryptophan, pointing to a likely read error. The DNA is omitted, as the CDR3 cannot be located on it reliably, and the CDR3 follows TCRdb's listing. V is TRBV11-2 and J is TRBJ2-1; whether TRBD2, the table's D call, matches the DNA was not checked. The germline V gene encodes CDR1 SGHAT and CDR2 FQNNGV. The CDR3 is 14 amino acids in total, end residues counted. This CDR3 reads CASSFLAQYNEHFV.

A word on this clonotype: Relative to the germline gene, one junction end is altered; a read error may explain this. The gene calls are TRBV6-1 and TRBJ1-5; 7 nucleotides match TRBD1. The CDR3 length is 14 residues. Germline CDR1 is MNHNS and CDR2 is SASEGT. CDR3 amino acids: CANRPTGTGQPQHF. The CDR3 coding sequence is TGCGCCAACAGGCCGACAGGGACGGGGCAGCCCCAGCATTTT.

About this clonotype: This sequence may be a read error, since a much larger clone differs from it by one base. The missing conserved phenylalanine or tryptophan at the end of this CDR3 makes a read error likely. The chain has TRBV24-1 and TRBJ2-1; D is uncertain. Germline values: CDR1 KGHDR, CDR2 SFDVKD. This CDR3 comprises 16 residues. V shed 5 bases and J shed 8 bases, with 21 bases lying between them. CDR3 DNA sequence: TGTGCCACCAGTGTAGGGATAAGGGCAAGTGGCGATGAGCAGTTCTCC. It yields the protein CATSVGIRASGDEQFS.

This clonotype occurred once. This may be a read error, as it is one base from a much larger clone. The V and J genes are TRBV20-1 and TRBJ2-7; tentative D call: TRBD2 (6 bases). The CDR3 runs to 15 residues. CDR1 is DFQATT, CDR2 SNEGSKA, per germline (reference sequence). DNA of the CDR3: TGCAGTGCTGGAGATCTCCTAGCGCCTTCCTACGAGCAGTACTTC. Translated: CSAGDLLAPSYEQYF.

As to this clonotype: At one boundary the junction diverges from the germline segment, which might be a read error. The chain combines TRBV20-1 with TRBJ2-3; TRBD2 aligns across 8 bases. This CDR3 region has 17 residues. Germline-derived CDR1 and CDR2 are DFQATT and SNEGSKA (reference sequence). The CDR3 DNA reads TGCATTGCTAGCAATGCGTGGGAGCGGGAGAGCACAGATACGCAGTATTTT. This translates into CIASNAWERESTDTQYF.

This sequence joins TRBV18 and TRBJ2-2; 7 nucleotides agree with TRBD1. Germline values: CDR1 KGHSH, CDR2 LQKENI. The CDR3 extends over 16 amino acids. V was clipped by 3 bases and J by 2 bases; unmatched bases: 6. CDR3 coding DNA: TGTGCCAGCTCACCCCAACAGGGGACCAACACCGGGGAGCTGTTTTTT. Its protein is CASSPQQGTNTGELFF. The whole variable domain, filled in from reference TRBV18 and TRBJ2-2, reads NAGVMQNPRHLVRRRGQEARLRCSPMKGHSHVYWYRQLPEEGLKFMVYLQKENIIDESGMPKERFSAEFPKEGPSILRIQQVVRGDSAAYFCASSPQQGTNTGELFFGEGSRLTVL.

This clonotype showed up many times. This rearrangement joins TRBV4-2 to TRBJ2-5; perhaps TRBD2 as D (7 bases). V lost 4 bases and J 2 bases, leaving 29 bases between the germline ends. The CDR3 sequence is 20 residues long. CDR1 is LGHNA and CDR2 is YNFKEQ in the germline V gene. CDR3 sequence reads: CASSRIKEGERGRTQETQYF. The CDR3 coding sequence is TGTGCCAGCAGCCGCATAAAAGAGGGGGAGCGGGGCCGGACACAAGAGACCCAGTACTTC.

Concerning this clonotype itself: A much more abundant neighbour one base away suggests this may be a read error. CDR3 region: CASGWDSGSYEQYF. The CDR3 DNA sequence: TGTGCCAGCGGCTGGGACAGCGGTAGCTACGAGCAGTACTTC. The rearrangement uses TRBV5-4 and TRBJ2-7; TRBD1 matches at 7 bases. This CDR3 spans 14 amino acids. Unmatched junction bases numbered 10, after V lost 7 bases and J lost 3 bases. Germline V gene data show CDR1 as SGHNT and CDR2 as YYREEE (reference sequence). Together with reference TRBV5-4 and TRBJ2-7, the CDR3 gives the full variable domain: ETGVTQSPTHLIKTRGQQVTLRCSSQSGHNTVSWYQQALGQGPQFIFQYYREEENGRGNFPPRFSGLQFPNYSSELNVNALELDDSALYLCASGWDSGSYEQYFGPGTRLTVT.

A note on this clonotype: Its ends do not fully match the called genes, so a read error is possible. V is TRBV28 and J is TRBJ2-3, with 9 bases lining up with TRBD1. Per germline, CDR1 MDHEN and CDR2 SYDVKM. This CDR3 contains 16 residues. As DNA, the CDR3 is TGTGCCAGCAGCCGCGGGACAGGGTCCTTCACAGATACACAGTATTTT. It codes for CASSRGTGSFTDTQYF.

This clonotype was picked up many times. The V call is TRBV29-1, the J call TRBJ1-2, with D unclear. The CDR3 runs 12 residues. CDR1 SQVTM and CDR2 ANQGSEA come from the germline V gene. V dropped 6 bases and J dropped 0 bases, with 8 bases sitting between them. As DNA, the CDR3 is TGCAGCGTCGCCGCCTCTAACTATGGCTACACCTTC. It specifies CSVAASNYGYTF.

The chain carries TRBV11-2 and TRBJ1-2; D gene ambiguous. The CDR3 is 14 residues long. Germline-derived CDR1 and CDR2 are SGHAT and FQNNGV. V was pared by 2 bases and J by 14 bases, with 21 bases between. The CDR3 protein is CASSLTRTNYGCTF. Here the CDR3 DNA reads TGTGCCAGCAGCTTAACACGTACTAACTATGGTTGTACCTTC.

This clonotype was detected a few times. This sequence may be a read error, since a much larger clone differs from it by one base. The chain has TRBV29-1 and TRBJ1-3; D not resolved. This CDR3 contains 15 residues. Germline V CDR1 and CDR2: SQVTM, ANQGSEA. The CDR3 loop is CSAERRAFSGNTIYF. The CDR3 coding sequence is TGCAGCGCTGAACGGCGGGCGTTCTCTGGAAACACCATATATTTT.

V and J are TRBV29-1 and TRBJ2-7; 8 bases agree with TRBD2. The CDR3 is made up of 14 amino acids. Germline V gene sequence: CDR1 SQVTM, CDR2 ANQGSEA. The V gene end was trimmed by 3 bases and the J gene end by 6 bases; junction bases not matched to a gene: 10. CDR3 sequence reads: CSVDGTSGSCEQYF. As DNA, the CDR3 is TGCAGCGTTGATGGGACCAGCGGGAGCTGCGAGCAGTACTTC.

At least ten counts were recorded for this clonotype. The chain couples TRBV29-1 to TRBJ2-7, with D perhaps matching TRBD1 (5 bases). The CDR3 loop spans 12 amino acids. CDR1 is SQVTM, CDR2 ANQGSEA, per germline. The V and J ends lost 7 bases and 1 base respectively, with 11 bases between them. In DNA form, the CDR3 reads TGCAGCGCCACAGGAAAATCCTACGAGCAGTACTTC. Protein: CSATGKSYEQYF.

With respect to this clonotype: One junction end does not reproduce the germline sequence, and a read error may be involved. This rearrangement joins TRBV20-1 to TRBJ2-1; 8 bases fit TRBD2. CDR1 and CDR2 from the germline V gene are DFQATT and SNEGSKA (reference sequence). This CDR3 comprises 15 residues. The CDR3 region is CSVRDGGRSYNVQFF. CDR3 sequence (DNA): TGCAGTGTTAGAGATGGCGGGAGGTCCTACAATGTGCAGTTCTTC.

Notes on this clonotype: A much larger clone sits a single nucleotide away, making a read error possible. The V and J genes are TRBV28 and TRBJ1-4; possible D gene TRBD1, 6 bases. This CDR3 is built from 15 residues. Per germline, CDR1 MDHEN and CDR2 SYDVKM. V was trimmed by 4 bases and J by 4 bases, leaving 13 bases between them. The CDR3 protein is CASSSPGHSNEKLFF. The CDR3 nucleotides are TGTGCCAGCAGTTCGCCGGGACACAGTAATGAAAAACTGTTTTTT.

For this clonotype: The CDR3 does not end in the conserved phenylalanine or tryptophan, so this is likely a read error. The gene calls are TRBV11-1 and TRBJ2-7; 9 nucleotides align to TRBD1. Germline V gives CDR1 SGHAT, CDR2 FQDESV (reference sequence). The CDR3 covers 15 residues. This chain's CDR3 is CASSLRDRDEYDQYL. The CDR3 DNA reads TGTGCCAGCAGCTTAAGGGACAGGGACGAGTACGACCAGTACCTC.